A single T cell receptor (beta chain) is shown here with its context. This specimen comes from a study of Ad26.COV2.S vaccination and SARS-CoV-2 variants. Specified treatment: approximately 18 received Ad26.COV2.S at low or high dose, single or two shots; about 5 received placebo; per-sample allocation not given. Specimen acquisition occurred on day 63 following the initial vaccine or placebo injection. Germline assignment: CDR1 KGHSH and CDR2 LQKENI. The V segment lost 6 bases and the J segment 1 base; nucleotides outside the gene matches: 5. CDR3 size: 15 residues. The protocol was immunoSEQ multiplex PCR, while the TCRdb copy is restricted to in-frame clones and leaves out a portion. In the table there are about 280,000 clones, about 89% of which are singletons.

This clonotype was obtained from a person between 18 and 65 years old who received the Ad26.COV2.S COVID-19 vaccine or a placebo. The material was peripheral blood, obtained in a trial of Ad26.COV2.S vaccine versus placebo. The chain links TRBV18 to TRBJ2-2; TRBD1 agrees at 7 bases. This CDR3 is CASSPGTVNTGELFF. Written as DNA, the CDR3 is TGTGCCAGCTCCCCCGGGACAGTGAACACCGGGGAGCTGTTTTTT.